A selection of T cell receptor beta chains follows, all from one sample in a study of blood T cell repertoires in COVID-19. Clones were read by immunoSEQ multiplex PCR, and TCRdb kept only the in-frame ones, dropping some. The sample gives 65,000 to 70,000 clones, 70% to 80% of which show up once; around 25% is in the top ten. Sequencing used peripheral blood. Receptor source: a human donor in a cohort sampled during active COVID-19. Each CDR3 is given with its conserved first and last residue. A D gene is named only where the DNA matches it firmly. Expanded clones get a size class; other rows say once, few or many, or leave the size out.

V gene,clone size,CDR3 length,D gene,J gene,CDR3 DNA,CDR3 protein
TRBV2,NA,14,TRBD1,TRBJ2-7,TGTGCCAGCAGCTTGACAGGGACGTCCTACGAGCAGTACTTC,CASSLTGTSYEQYF
TRBV3-1/TRBV3-2,NA,14,TRBD1,TRBJ1-2,TGTGCCAGCAGCCGTCCGGGACAGGGAGAAGGCTACACCTTC,CASSRPGQGEGYTF
TRBV3-1/TRBV3-2,NA,15,NA,TRBJ1-2,TGTGCCAGCAGCCTCGGGGGGTTCAGAGTCTATGGCTACACCTTC,CASSLGGFRVYGYTF
TRBV7-2,NA,15,TRBD2,TRBJ2-7,TGTGCCAGCAGCTTAACGCTAGCGGGAGAGTACGAGCAGTACTTC,CASSLTLAGEYEQYF
TRBV6-2/TRBV6-3,NA,14,TRBD1,TRBJ1-1,TGTGCCAGCAGTTACGGGACAGTAGAAACTGAAGCTTTCTTT,CASSYGTVETEAFF
TRBV7-9,NA,15,TRBD1,TRBJ2-5,TGTGCCAGCAGCTTAGCCACAGGGGGCGGAGAGACCCAGTACTTC,CASSLATGGGETQYF
TRBV4-3,NA,15,NA,TRBJ2-1,TGCGCCAGCAGCCAGCAGACCGGGAGAAGGAATGAGCAGTTCTTC,CASSQQTGRRNEQFF
TRBV2,NA,14,TRBD2,TRBJ2-7,TGTGCCAGCAGAGCGGGACTAGCGGCCTACGAGCAGTACTTC,CASRAGLAAYEQYF
TRBV28,NA,15,NA,TRBJ1-6,TGTGCCAGCAGCCCCCCGGACAGCGATAATTCACCCCTCCACTTT,CASSPPDSDNSPLHF
TRBV7-2,NA,19,TRBD1,TRBJ2-4,TGTGCCAGCAGCGCGCGAACCGGGACAGGGGTACTAGCCAAAAACATTCAGTACTTC,CASSARTGTGVLAKNIQYF
TRBV3-1/TRBV3-2,NA,15,NA,TRBJ2-5,TGTGCCAGCAGCCAAGATGGGGGGAATATAAAGACCCAGTACTTC,CASSQDGGNIKTQYF
TRBV27,few,14,TRBD2,TRBJ2-2,TGTGCCAGCAGTCGTACGGGAGGCACCGGGGAGCTGTTTTTT,CASSRTGGTGELFF
TRBV5-6,NA,15,NA,TRBJ1-1,TGTGCCAGCAGCTTGGTGGACAGTATGAACACTGAAGCTTTCTTT,CASSLVDSMNTEAFF
TRBV7-9,once,15,TRBD2,TRBJ2-3,TGTGCCAGCAGCCGGACTAGCGAAAGCACAGATACGCAGTATTTT,CASSRTSESTDTQYF
TRBV27,once,14,TRBD1,TRBJ2-5,TGTGCCAGCAGTCCTACAGGGGGAGGCGAGACCCAGTACTTC,CASSPTGGGETQYF
TRBV7-2,NA,15,TRBD1,TRBJ2-7,TGTGCCAGCAGCTCCGGGACAGGAGGCTCCTACGAGCAGTACTTC,CASSSGTGGSYEQYF
TRBV7-8,NA,14,NA,TRBJ1-6,TGTGCCAGCAGCCGAGGGGAGGATAATTCACCCCTCCACTTT,CASSRGEDNSPLHF
TRBV3-1/TRBV3-2,NA,14,NA,TRBJ1-1,TGTGCCAGCAGCCAAGTTGGGGGGAATACTGAAGCTTTCTTT,CASSQVGGNTEAFF
TRBV7-9,NA,15,NA,TRBJ1-3,TGTGCCAGCAGCTTAGAGCCCCTAAGGCGGAACACCATATATTTT,CASSLEPLRRNTIYF
TRBV3-1/TRBV3-2,NA,14,NA,TRBJ1-3,TGTGCCAGCAGCCTTCAATCAGGGGGAAACACCATATATTTT,CASSLQSGGNTIYF
TRBV7-2,NA,16,TRBD1,TRBJ1-5,TGTGCCAGCAGCTTAATGGGCAGGGGGCTTAATCAGCCCCAGCATTTT,CASSLMGRGLNQPQHF
TRBV7-2,NA,15,NA,TRBJ2-7,TGTGCCAGCAGCTTAGATTTAGAGAAATCCTACGAGCAGTACTTC,CASSLDLEKSYEQYF
TRBV28,NA,14,TRBD1,TRBJ1-2,TGTGCCAGCAGACCAGACAGGGTGAACTATGGCTACACCTTC,CASRPDRVNYGYTF
TRBV2,NA,13,TRBD1,TRBJ2-7,TGTGCCAGCGGGGGACAGGGTGCCAACGAGCAGTACTTC,CASGGQGANEQYF
TRBV24-1,NA,13,TRBD1,TRBJ2-5,TGTGCCACCAGTGACGGACAGGGGGAGACCCAGTACTTC,CATSDGQGETQYF
TRBV11-2,NA,15,TRBD1,TRBJ2-7,TGTGCCAGCAGCTTGGCACAGGGGGCGATTGGCGAGCAGTACTTC,CASSLAQGAIGEQYF
TRBV10-3,NA,14,TRBD1,TRBJ2-5,TGTGCCATCAGTAAAGACAGGGTCGACGAGACCCAGTACTTC,CAISKDRVDETQYF
TRBV4-3,NA,15,NA,TRBJ1-2,TGCGCCAGCAGCCCCCTCCCAAGCGCGAACTATGGCTACACCTTC,CASSPLPSANYGYTF
TRBV7-8,once,15,NA,TRBJ1-1,TGTGCCAGCAGCCAGGACCAGGGCGGTTTCACTGAAGCTTTCTTT,CASSQDQGGFTEAFF